The clone carrying this TCR beta chain was recorded a few times. Its cognate antigen is unknown. With a much larger clone just one base away, this may be a read error. The record originates from a study of T cells in Graves' hyperthyroidism and ophthalmopathy. Study-level information: Pretreatment peripheral blood was obtained at initial diagnosis. Findings and caveats of the study: Most thyroid-expanded clonotypes above 0.001 were also found in blood.

The CDR3 regions of TCR beta were amplified from RNA transcripts. RT-PCR in the first round (using the HTBI primer set) targeted the TCR CDR3. TCRdb ran MiXCR on the multiplex PCR reads and lists one entry per CDR3 protein. Of just under 750,000 distinct CDR3 sequences listed, over 35% are singletons. The PBMCs were taken from around 9.1 ml of fresh peripheral blood. This CDR3 has 12 residues. Trimming stripped 5 bases from V and 10 bases from J, with 11 bases between. Germline lookup yields CDR1 SEHNR and CDR2 FQNEAQ (reference sequence). The TCR was taken from a woman between 40 and 55 years old with Graves' hyperthyroidism. The sample comprised blood. V gene TRBV7-9 combines with J gene TRBJ1-4; D gene unclear. The CDR3 spells CASSLRSGKLFF. The CDR3 DNA reads TGTGCCAGCAGCCTACGAAGTGGAAAACTGTTTTTT.